These T cell receptor beta chains were read from a single sample in a study of response to subunit inactivated influenza vaccine. One entry per CDR3 protein results from TCRdb running MiXCR on the RT-PCR reads. This table holds about 310,000 distinct CDR3 sequences, 22% found once. Sequences were derived from PBMCs from blood, sampled around 22 months after vaccination. The receptors derive from a man aged 50-75 years who received an inactivated influenza vaccine. The conserved cysteine and the conserved F or W are not part of the CDR3 here.

TRBJ1-1 TRBV3-1 13 ASSKRTGGTTEAF
TRBJ1-4 TRBV20-1 11 SAGRESREKLF
TRBJ1-4 TRBV7-9 13 ASSTKTGLNEKLF
TRBJ2-1 TRBV6-2/TRBV6-3 13 ASSSRDGSYNEQF
TRBJ2-2 TRBV2 11 ATALWDTGELF
TRBJ2-3 TRBV12-3/TRBV12-4 13 ASSLLRGATDTQY
TRBJ1-5 TRBV6-2/TRBV6-3 12 ASSSRPGWTSQH
TRBJ2-3 TRBV4-1 9 ASSQAYTQY
TRBJ2-3 TRBV7-9 16 ASSSFYLTGEGTDTQY
TRBJ2-1 TRBV2 11 ASRTDRGNEQF
TRBJ1-4 TRBV5-1 13 ASRSGHTLNEKLF
TRBJ2-3 TRBV20-1 13 SASLAGGSTDTQY
TRBJ1-4 TRBV7-6 14 ASSLGQGTANEKLF
TRBJ2-3 TRBV15 14 ATSTSQGSPTDTQY